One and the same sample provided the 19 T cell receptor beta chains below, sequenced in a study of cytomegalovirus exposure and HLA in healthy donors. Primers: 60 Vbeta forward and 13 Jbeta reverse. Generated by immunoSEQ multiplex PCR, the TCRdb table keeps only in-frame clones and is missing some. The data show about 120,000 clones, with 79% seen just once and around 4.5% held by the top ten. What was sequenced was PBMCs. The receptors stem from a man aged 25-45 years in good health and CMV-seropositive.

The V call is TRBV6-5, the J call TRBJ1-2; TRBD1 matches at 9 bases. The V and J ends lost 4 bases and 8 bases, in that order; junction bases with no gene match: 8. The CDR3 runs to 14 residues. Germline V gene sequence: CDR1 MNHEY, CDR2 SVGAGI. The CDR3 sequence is CASSLRTGVVGYTF. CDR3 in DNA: TGTGCCAGCAGTTTAAGGACAGGGGTCGTCGGCTACACCTTC.

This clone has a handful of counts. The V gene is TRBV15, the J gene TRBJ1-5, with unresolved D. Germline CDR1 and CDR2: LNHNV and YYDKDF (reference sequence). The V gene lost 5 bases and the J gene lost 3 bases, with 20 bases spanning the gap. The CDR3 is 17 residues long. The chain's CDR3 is CATSSKTPQAYNQPQHF. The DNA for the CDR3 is TGTGCCACCAGCTCAAAGACCCCGCAGGCCTACAATCAGCCCCAGCATTTT.

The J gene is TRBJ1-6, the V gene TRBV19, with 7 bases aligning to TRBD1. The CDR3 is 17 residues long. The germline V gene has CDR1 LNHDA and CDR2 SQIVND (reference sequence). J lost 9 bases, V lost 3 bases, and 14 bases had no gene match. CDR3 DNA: TGTGCCAGTAGTATCGGACAGGACTACACGTGGGGTTCACCCCTCCACTTT. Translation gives CASSIGQDYTWGSPLHF.

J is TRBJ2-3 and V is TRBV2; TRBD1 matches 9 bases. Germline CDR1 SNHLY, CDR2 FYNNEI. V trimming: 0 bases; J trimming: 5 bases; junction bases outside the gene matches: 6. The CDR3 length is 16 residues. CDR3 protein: CASSEAGTGLGDTQYF. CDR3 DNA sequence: TGTGCCAGCAGTGAAGCCGGGACAGGGTTGGGAGATACGCAGTATTTT.

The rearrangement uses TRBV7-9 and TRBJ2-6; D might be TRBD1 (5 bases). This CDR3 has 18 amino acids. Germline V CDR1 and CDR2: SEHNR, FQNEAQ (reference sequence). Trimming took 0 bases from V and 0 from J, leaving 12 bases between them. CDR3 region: CASSLAGAGRSGANVLTF. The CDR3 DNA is TGTGCCAGCAGCTTAGCAGGGGCAGGCCGCTCTGGGGCCAACGTCCTGACTTTC.

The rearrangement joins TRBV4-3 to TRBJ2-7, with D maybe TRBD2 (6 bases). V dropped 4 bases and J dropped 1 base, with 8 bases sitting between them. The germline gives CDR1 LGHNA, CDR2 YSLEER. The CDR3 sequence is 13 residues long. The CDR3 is CASSLTSSYEQYF. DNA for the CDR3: TGCGCCAGCAGCCTGACTAGTTCCTACGAGCAGTACTTC.

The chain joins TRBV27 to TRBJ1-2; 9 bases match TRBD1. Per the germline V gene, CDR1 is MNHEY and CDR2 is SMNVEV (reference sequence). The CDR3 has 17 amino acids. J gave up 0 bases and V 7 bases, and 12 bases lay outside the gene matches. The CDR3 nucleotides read TGTGCCAGCACCCACGGACCGGGACAGGGCACTAACTATGGCTACACCTTC. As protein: CASTHGPGQGTNYGYTF.

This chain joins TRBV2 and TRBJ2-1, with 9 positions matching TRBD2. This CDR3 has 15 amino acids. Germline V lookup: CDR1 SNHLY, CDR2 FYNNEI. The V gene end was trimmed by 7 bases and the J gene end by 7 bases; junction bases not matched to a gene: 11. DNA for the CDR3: TGTGCCAGCATCCCTAGCGGGACCAAGGGAAATGAGCAGTTCTTC. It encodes CASIPSGTKGNEQFF.

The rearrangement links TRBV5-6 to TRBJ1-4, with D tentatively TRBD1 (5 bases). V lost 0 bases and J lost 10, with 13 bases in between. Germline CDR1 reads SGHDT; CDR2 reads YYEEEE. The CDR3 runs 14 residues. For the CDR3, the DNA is TGTGCCAGCAGCTTGGTAGGGGATGGGGCAAAACTGTTTTTT. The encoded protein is CASSLVGDGAKLFF. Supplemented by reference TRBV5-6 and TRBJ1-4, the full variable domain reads DAGVTQSPTHLIKTRGQQVTLRCSPKSGHDTVSWYQQALGQGPQFIFQYYEEEERQRGNFPDRFSGHQFPNYSSELNVNALLLGDSALYLCASSLVGDGAKLFFGSGTQLSVL.

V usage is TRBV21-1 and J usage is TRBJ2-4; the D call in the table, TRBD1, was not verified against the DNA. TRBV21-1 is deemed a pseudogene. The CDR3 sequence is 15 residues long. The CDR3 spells CASSKEQGAKNIQYF. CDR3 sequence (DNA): TGTGCCAGCAGCAAAGAACAGGGAGCCAAAAACATTCAGTACTTC.

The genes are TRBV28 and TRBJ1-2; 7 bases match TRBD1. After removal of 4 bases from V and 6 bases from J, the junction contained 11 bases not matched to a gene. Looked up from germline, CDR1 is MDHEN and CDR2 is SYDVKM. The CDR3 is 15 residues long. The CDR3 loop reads CASSSPGQTRDGYTF. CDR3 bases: TGTGCCAGCAGTTCCCCGGGACAGACGAGGGATGGCTACACCTTC.

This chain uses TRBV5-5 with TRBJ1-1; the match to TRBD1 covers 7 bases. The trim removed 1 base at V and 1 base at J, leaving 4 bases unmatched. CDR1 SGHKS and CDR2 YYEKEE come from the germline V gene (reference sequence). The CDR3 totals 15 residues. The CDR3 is CASSLWTGSNTEAFF. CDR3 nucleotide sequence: TGTGCCAGCAGCTTGTGGACAGGATCGAACACTGAAGCTTTCTTT.

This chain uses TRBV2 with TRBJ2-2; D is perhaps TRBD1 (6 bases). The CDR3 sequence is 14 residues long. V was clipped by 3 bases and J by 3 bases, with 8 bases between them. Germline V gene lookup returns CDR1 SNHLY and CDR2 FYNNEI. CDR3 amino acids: CASSDQGYTGELFF. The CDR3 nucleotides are TGTGCCAGCAGTGATCAGGGGTACACCGGGGAGCTGTTTTTT.

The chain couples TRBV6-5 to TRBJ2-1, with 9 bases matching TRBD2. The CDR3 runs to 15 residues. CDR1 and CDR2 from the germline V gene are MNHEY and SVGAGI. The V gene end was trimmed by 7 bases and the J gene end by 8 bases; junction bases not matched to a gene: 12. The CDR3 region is CASTRSSGGFDEQFF. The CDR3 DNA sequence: TGTGCCAGCACTAGGAGTAGCGGGGGCTTCGATGAGCAGTTCTTC.

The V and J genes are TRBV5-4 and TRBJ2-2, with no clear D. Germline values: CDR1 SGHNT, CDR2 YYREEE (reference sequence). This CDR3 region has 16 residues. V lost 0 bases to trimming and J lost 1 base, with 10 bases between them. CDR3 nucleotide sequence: TGTGCCAGCAGCTTGGGGCACCCCCTGAACACCGGGGAGCTGTTTTTT. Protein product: CASSLGHPLNTGELFF.

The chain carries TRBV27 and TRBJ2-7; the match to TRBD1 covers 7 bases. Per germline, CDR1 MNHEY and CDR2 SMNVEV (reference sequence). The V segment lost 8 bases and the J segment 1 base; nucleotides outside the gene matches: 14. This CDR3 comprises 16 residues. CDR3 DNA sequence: TGTGCCAGCCGTACTAGACTGCGACAGGGATCCTACGAGCAGTACTTC. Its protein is CASRTRLRQGSYEQYF.

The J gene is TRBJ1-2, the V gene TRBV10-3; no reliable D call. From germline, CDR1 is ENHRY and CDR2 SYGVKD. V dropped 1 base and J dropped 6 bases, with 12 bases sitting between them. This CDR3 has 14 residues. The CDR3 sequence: CAISEWSGQDGYTF. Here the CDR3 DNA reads TGTGCCATCAGTGAGTGGTCCGGTCAAGATGGCTACACCTTC.

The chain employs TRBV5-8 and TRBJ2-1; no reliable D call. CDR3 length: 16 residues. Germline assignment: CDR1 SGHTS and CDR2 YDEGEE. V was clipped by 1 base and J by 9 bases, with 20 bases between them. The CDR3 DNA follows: TGTGCCAGCAGCTTGTTGGGCATTAACCCCGCCGCTGAGCAGTTCTTC. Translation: CASSLLGINPAAEQFF.

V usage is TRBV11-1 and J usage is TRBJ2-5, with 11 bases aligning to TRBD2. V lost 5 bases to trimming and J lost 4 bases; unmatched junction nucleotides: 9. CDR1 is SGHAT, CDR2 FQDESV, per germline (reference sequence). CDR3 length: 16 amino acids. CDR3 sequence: CASSPNSGGAGETQYF. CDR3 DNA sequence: TGTGCCAGCAGCCCTAATAGCGGGGGGGCCGGAGAGACCCAGTACTTC.